The sequence of this TCR beta chain was determined in a study of cytomegalovirus exposure and HLA in healthy donors. This CDR3 has 15 amino acids. V trimming: 2 bases; J trimming: 4 bases; junction bases outside the gene matches: 5. Germline assignment: CDR1 MDHEN and CDR2 SYDVKM. Vbeta (60) and Jbeta (13) primers were used in the PCR. Sequencing used immunoSEQ multiplex PCR; TCRdb keeps in-frame clones, though not all of them. The profile covers 100,000 to 150,000 clones, with 80% appearing a single time and around 1.3% taken by the ten largest. Details on this clone: The antigen remains undetermined.

General study findings and limits: In a later analysis, V- and J-gene trimming of beta chains associated with a DCLRE1C missense variant, replicated independently.

Material: PBMCs. This receptor was identified in a female donor in good health and CMV-seronegative. This sequence joins TRBV28 and TRBJ2-1, with 7 bases matching TRBD2. CDR3 amino acids: CASSLDQRDYNEQFF. CDR3 in DNA: TGTGCCAGCAGTTTAGACCAGCGGGATTACAATGAGCAGTTCTTC.